This T cell receptor (beta chain) was obtained from a study of blood T cell repertoires in COVID-19. Overall study: Acute and convalescent COVID-19 samples came from the United States, Italy and Spain. PBMCs, B-cell-depleted T cells, or T cells were the source of the cDNA or gDNA that made up the material.

Per the authors' pipeline: Amplified reference gene primers provided the basis for estimating nucleated cell counts. The method was immunoSEQ multiplex PCR; TCRdb's version includes in-frame clones alone and lacks a portion of them. V and J calls and clone size are given by that table; D and trimming were obtained from the DNA. The sample lists about 200,000 clones; approximately 80% were seen once. Followed longitudinally, the Seattle patients had been enrolled during active infection. The germline V and J ends were trimmed by 1 base and 3 bases, with 6 bases remaining between them. Germline lookup yields CDR1 KGHSH and CDR2 LQKENI. This CDR3 region has 13 residues.

This clonotype was sampled from a man aged 55 to 69 with COVID-19, enrolled during active disease. This rearrangement joins TRBV18 to TRBJ1-1, with D perhaps TRBD1 (5 bases). Sequenced material: peripheral blood. The CDR3 nucleotides are TGTGCCAGCTCACCACGGGGGGACACTGAAGCTTTCTTT. This encodes CASSPRGDTEAFF.